This TCR beta chain derives from a study of shared clonotypes between healthy human individuals. Study-level findings and limits: Sampling involved blood alone; tissue repertoires likely differ.

TCRdb's table, derived via immunoSEQ multiplex PCR, lists solely in-frame clones and lacks some. The sample lists approximately 2,000,000 clones, just under 95% seen once, with about 0.36% in the top ten. The CDR3 totals 19 residues. The V gene's germline CDR1 is SGHDT and CDR2 YYEEEE. Trimming took 7 bases from V and 10 from J, leaving 36 bases between them. Details on this clone: Antigen specificity is unknown.

Splitting the CD4+ cells yielded a CD45RA+ naive subset and a CD45RA-negative memory subset. The sequence came from a man aged 18 to 30 in good health. Some clones in this sample may be carry-over from other donors' samples. Specimen: naive CD4+ T cells from PBMCs. Subset meaning: CD45RA+ positively selected. The chain joins TRBV5-6 to TRBJ2-1; D is possibly TRBD1 or TRBD2 (6 bases each). This CDR3 reads CASLTRGGSGAIWSGEQFF. For the CDR3, the DNA is TGTGCCAGCCTAACCCGAGGGGGGTCGGGAGCTATCTGGAGTGGCGAGCAGTTCTTC.